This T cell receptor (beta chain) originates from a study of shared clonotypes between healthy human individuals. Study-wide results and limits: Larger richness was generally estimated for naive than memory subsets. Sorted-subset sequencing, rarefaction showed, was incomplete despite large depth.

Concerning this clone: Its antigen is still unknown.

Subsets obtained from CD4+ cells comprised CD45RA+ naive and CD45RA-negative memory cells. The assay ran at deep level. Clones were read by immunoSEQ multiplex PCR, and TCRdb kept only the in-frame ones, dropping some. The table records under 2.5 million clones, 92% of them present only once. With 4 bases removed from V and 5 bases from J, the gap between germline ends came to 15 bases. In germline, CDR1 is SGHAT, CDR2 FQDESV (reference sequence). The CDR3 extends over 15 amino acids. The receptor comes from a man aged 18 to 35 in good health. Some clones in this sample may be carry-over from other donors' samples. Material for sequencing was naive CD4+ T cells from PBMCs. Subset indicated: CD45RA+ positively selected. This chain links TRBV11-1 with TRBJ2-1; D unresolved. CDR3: CASSSGITYDNEQFF. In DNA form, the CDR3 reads TGTGCCAGCAGCTCGGGCATAACCTATGACAATGAGCAGTTCTTC. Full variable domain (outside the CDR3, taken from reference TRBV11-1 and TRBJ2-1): EAEVAQSPRYKITEKSQAVAFWCDPISGHATLYWYRQILGQGPELLVQFQDESVVDDSQLPKDRFSAERLKGVDSTLKIQPAELGDSAMYLCASSSGITYDNEQFFGPGTRLTVL.